The 15 T cell receptor beta chains reported below all come from one sample, sequenced in a study of identical twins. TCRdb redid the calling of the 5' RACE reads with MiXCR, one entry per CDR3 protein. Of 1.5 million to 2 million distinct CDR3 sequences listed, roughly a third are singletons. Sequencing used cord blood. These receptors were obtained from a newborn girl in good health.

This clonotype was counted a few times. This sequence joins TRBV4-1 and TRBJ2-1; D unresolved. Germline values: CDR1 MGHRA, CDR2 YSYEKL. V lost 4 bases and J lost 0, with 13 bases in between. CDR3 length equals 16 residues. The CDR3 sequence is CASSPREDPSYNEQFF. CDR3 DNA: TGCGCCAGCAGCCCCCGAGAGGATCCCTCCTACAATGAGCAGTTCTTC.

V gene TRBV7-9 combines with J gene TRBJ1-1; TRBD1 matches at 7 bases. J was trimmed by 0 bases and V by 5 bases; bases with no gene match: 15. Germline V gives CDR1 SEHNR, CDR2 FQNEAQ (reference sequence). CDR3 length: 18 residues. This CDR3 is CASSRAGGRIYLNTEAFF. CDR3 sequence (DNA): TGTGCCAGCAGCCGCGCAGGGGGGCGGATTTATCTGAACACTGAAGCTTTCTTT.

This clonotype has just a few counts. The V gene is TRBV6-6, the J gene TRBJ1-1, with no clear D. With 4 bases removed from V and 1 base from J, the gap between germline ends came to 10 bases. Per the germline V gene, CDR1 is MNHNY and CDR2 is SVGAGI (reference sequence). This CDR3 is built from 14 residues. The DNA for the CDR3 is TGTGCCAGCAGTTCCCTTCGGAGGAACACTGAAGCTTTCTTT. This gives the protein CASSSLRRNTEAFF.

The V gene is TRBV3-1, the J gene TRBJ2-7, with D possibly matching TRBD1 (5 bases). The CDR3 has 13 amino acids. Trimming took off 0 bases at V and 5 bases at J, with 8 bases between the two ends. Germline CDR1 LGHDT, CDR2 YNNKEL (reference sequence). The CDR3 region is CASSQEDRNEQYF. Here the CDR3 DNA reads TGTGCCAGCAGCCAAGAAGACAGAAACGAGCAGTACTTC.

As concerns this clonotype: This may be a read error, as it is one base from a much larger clone. The rearrangement links TRBV28 to TRBJ1-2; a weak D match, TRBD1 (5 bases). CDR1 is MDHEN, CDR2 SYDVKM, per germline. The CDR3 spans 18 residues. The CDR3 loop is CASSPLNYGTPGNYGHTF. CDR3 bases: TGTGCCAGCAGTCCCCTGAACTACGGGACGCCCGGAAACTATGGCCACACCTTC.

This clonotype was detected only a few times. This rearrangement joins TRBV12-3 or TRBV12-4 to TRBJ2-3; 12 nucleotides agree with TRBD2. The V and J ends lost 2 bases and 5 bases, in that order; junction bases with no gene match: 5. This CDR3 contains 16 residues. This chain's CDR3 is CASSLSASGGGDTQYF. CDR3 nucleotide sequence: TGTGCCAGCAGTTTAAGCGCTAGCGGGGGGGGAGATACGCAGTATTTT.

The V call is TRBV12-3 or TRBV12-4, the J call TRBJ1-4; D gene unclear. The ends were cut back, 4 bases at V and 5 bases at J, with 8 bases in the middle. The CDR3 has 13 amino acids. The CDR3 DNA follows: TGTGCCAGCAGTTATCGACTGAATGAAAAACTGTTTTTT. This gives the protein CASSYRLNEKLFF.

This chain uses TRBV7-2 with TRBJ1-2; D possibly corresponds to TRBD1 (6 bases). The germline CDR1 and CDR2 sequences are SGHTA and FQGNSA. Between the trimmed V and J ends, which lost 1 base and 8 bases, there was a span of 14 bases. The CDR3 runs 14 residues. The CDR3 DNA reads TGTGCCAGCAGCTTAGAGGGGGAAGTTCGCGGCTACACCTTC. This translates into CASSLEGEVRGYTF.

V and J are TRBV3-1 and TRBJ2-2, with TRBD2 as a possible D gene (6 bases). The CDR3 runs 14 residues. The germline V gene has CDR1 LGHDT and CDR2 YNNKEL (reference sequence). Trimming took off 8 bases at V and 4 bases at J, with 14 bases between the two ends. CDR3 protein: CASCRSGLTGELFF. Written as DNA, the CDR3 is TGTGCCAGCTGCAGGAGCGGGCTCACCGGGGAGCTGTTTTTT.

J is TRBJ2-7 and V is TRBV7-2; TRBD1 matches at 7 bases. From germline, CDR1 is SGHTA and CDR2 FQGNSA. CDR3 length: 15 residues. V gave up 4 bases and J gave up 0 bases; unmatched junction bases: 6. CDR3 in amino acids: CASSWRDRVSYEQYF. The CDR3 nucleotides are TGTGCCAGCAGCTGGAGAGACAGGGTCTCCTACGAGCAGTACTTC. The full variable domain, in which reference TRBV7-2 and TRBJ2-7 provide the parts outside the CDR3, is GAGVSQSPSNKVTEKGKDVELRCDPISGHTALYWYRQSLGQGLEFLIYFQGNSAPDKSGLPSDRFSAERTGGSVSTLTIQRTQQEDSAVYLCASSWRDRVSYEQYFGPGTRLTVT.

The chain employs TRBV29-1 and TRBJ2-3; TRBD2 might be the D (6 bases). Trimming stripped 1 base from V and 5 bases from J, with 19 bases between. The CDR3 runs to 16 residues. Germline V gives CDR1 SQVTM, CDR2 ANQGSEA. DNA of the CDR3: TGCAGCGTTGAAGGATTAGCGGTCGTTAAAAGAGATACGCAGTATTTT. Translation: CSVEGLAVVKRDTQYF.

The chain carries TRBV12-5 and TRBJ2-7, with TRBD2 identical over 8 bases. The J segment lost 3 bases and the V segment lost 0 bases, leaving 10 bases of the junction unmatched. The germline V gene encodes CDR1 LGHNT and CDR2 FRNRAP. CDR3 length: 17 amino acids. The CDR3 bases are TGTGCTAGTGGTTTGGTACGTCGAACTAGCGGTTTCTACGAGCAGTACTTC. Encoded protein: CASGLVRRTSGFYEQYF.

In its sample, this clonotype was seen a few times. The gene calls are TRBV20-1 and TRBJ2-1; TRBD2 might be the D (6 bases). Germline V CDR1 and CDR2: DFQATT, SNEGSKA (reference sequence). V dropped 5 bases and J dropped 0 bases, with 14 bases sitting between them. The CDR3 has 15 amino acids. The CDR3 reads CSAVAAITSYNEQFF. The CDR3 DNA is TGCAGTGCTGTAGCGGCAATAACCTCCTACAATGAGCAGTTCTTC.

The V call is TRBV12-3 or TRBV12-4, the J call TRBJ2-7; the D is unclear. This CDR3 spans 14 amino acids. The V end lost 2 bases, the J end lost 0 bases, and 8 bases lay between the germline ends. CDR3 coding DNA: TGTGCCAGCAGTTTATTATCATTCTCCTACGAGCAGTACTTC. It specifies CASSLLSFSYEQYF.

The chain has TRBV20-1 and TRBJ1-4; TRBD1 is a possible D gene (5 bases). V lost 0 bases and J 6 bases, leaving 11 bases between the germline ends. The CDR3 consists of 14 residues. The germline CDR1 and CDR2 sequences are DFQATT and SNEGSKA (reference sequence). The CDR3 DNA reads TGCAGTGCTAGAGATGAGGGGAGGGATGAAAAACTGTTTTTT. Its translation: CSARDEGRDEKLFF.